The sequence of this TCR beta chain was determined in a study of radiotherapy plus CTLA-4 blockade in lung cancer (dated by TCRdb to 2016 to 2019). About the investigation overall: Objective responses occurred in around 20% of enrolled patients, and about 30% achieved disease control. What the work shows at the level of the full study, not this receptor alone: The strongest predictors of response, as reported, were early dynamic changes in blood T cell clones along with a rise in serum interferon-beta after radiation. After treatment with radiotherapy and ipilimumab, TCR clones that originated in tumors expanded in peripheral blood.

The study evaluated CTLA-4 blockade (ipilimumab) given together with focal radiation therapy in patients who had chemo-refractory metastatic non-small-cell lung cancer. On this clone itself: Its antigen is still unknown. Base-call qualities are not available, and no considerably larger clone is one nucleotide away.

The germline V gene specifies MNHNS as CDR1 and SASEGT as CDR2. The CDR3 spans 13 residues, from the cysteine through the phenylalanine. Of the read, only the CDR3 DNA is kept; its 39 bases are in frame from base 1. V was cut back by 6 bases and J by 7 bases, leaving a gap of 14 bases between them. The protocol used for the library was the immunoSEQ multiplex PCR assay. This is the immuneACCESS table as TCRdb keeps it, with only in-frame sequences that have V and J called. A part of the clones is gone; compared with another copy, unresolved V genes explain less than half, and the rest is unexplained. The sample table lists over 60,000 clones, more than 75% of them with a count of one. The top ten hold over 35% of the sample.

This specimen consisted of peripheral blood, obtained from a patient treated with radiotherapy plus ipilimumab. The chain was built from TRBV6-1 and TRBJ2-3; the D gene is possibly TRBD1 or TRBD2, with 5 bases matching each. The clonotype originates from a human donor with non-small cell lung cancer that progressed on radiotherapy plus ipilimumab. The nucleotide sequence is given as TGTGCCAGCAGCAGTGAGGGGAGATATACGCAGTATTTT. The resulting protein is CASSSEGRYTQYF.